The 7 T cell receptor beta chains given below trace back to one sample, sequenced in a study of response to subunit inactivated influenza vaccine. Using its own MiXCR run on the RT-PCR reads, TCRdb lists one record per CDR3 protein. The sample includes about 540,000 distinct CDR3 sequences, around 21% of them seen just once. Separately, the same data were catalogued under a study of T cells expressing NK-cell markers. As that study records: The authors generated TCR beta cDNA through 5'RACE template switching with UMIs.

Sample: CD4+ T cells sorted from PBMCs, taken 12 days after vaccination. The source is a man over 45 who received an inactivated influenza vaccine.

This clonotype was recorded a few times. The rearrangement links TRBV28 to TRBJ2-4; D gene uncertain. The CDR3 is made up of 16 amino acids. V shed 7 bases and J shed 0 bases, with 16 bases lying between them. Germline CDR1 and CDR2: MDHEN and SYDVKM. Here the CDR3 reads CASTHSDILAKNIQYF. For the CDR3, the DNA is TGTGCCAGCACCCACAGTGATATCCTAGCCAAAAACATTCAGTACTTC.

The chain has TRBV12-5 and TRBJ2-2, with 9 bases matching TRBD2. V was pared by 6 bases and J by 6 bases, with 14 bases of the junction left unmatched. CDR3 length: 17 amino acids. CDR1 and CDR2 (germline): LGHNT, FRNRAP. CDR3 sequence: CASGLFNSGSISGELFF. CDR3 nucleotides: TGTGCTAGTGGCCTCTTTAATAGCGGGAGTATCTCCGGGGAGCTGTTTTTT.

The chain joins TRBV3-1 to TRBJ2-3; TRBD2 agrees at 8 bases. V lost 2 bases and J lost 4; bases outside the gene matches: 5. The CDR3 totals 15 residues. The germline CDR1 and CDR2 sequences are LGHDT and YNNKEL (reference sequence). This CDR3 reads CASSQTPGGADTQYF. The DNA for the CDR3 is TGTGCCAGCAGCCAAACGCCGGGGGGGGCAGATACGCAGTATTTT.

In DNA form, the CDR3 reads TGTGCCAGCACCAGCGGACAGGGGAACACTGAAGCTTTCTTT. Amino acid sequence: CASTSGQGNTEAFF. The rearrangement links TRBV6-4 to TRBJ1-1; TRBD1 matches at 8 bases. The V gene end was trimmed by 7 bases and the J gene end by 1 base; junction bases not matched to a gene: 5. The CDR3 runs to 14 residues. Germline V CDR1 and CDR2: MRHNA, SNTAGT.

This chain uses TRBV18 with TRBJ2-7, with D perhaps TRBD2 (5 bases). The CDR3 consists of 14 residues. The ends were cut back, 0 bases at V and 4 bases at J, with 10 bases in the middle. Germline V gene data show CDR1 as KGHSH and CDR2 as LQKENI. In nucleotides, the CDR3 is TGTGCCAGCTCACCACCGATGAGGGTTTACGAGCAGTACTTC. Protein product: CASSPPMRVYEQYF.

The chain is built from TRBV18 and TRBJ1-1; D is uncertain. This CDR3 contains 13 residues. V was trimmed by 5 bases and J by 3 bases, leaving 10 bases between them. CDR1 and CDR2 (germline): KGHSH, LQKENI. CDR3 sequence reads: CASSILPDTEAFF. CDR3 DNA: TGTGCCAGCTCAATTCTTCCGGACACTGAAGCTTTCTTT.

The rearrangement joins TRBV4-2 to TRBJ1-2; D is uncertain. CDR3 length equals 17 residues. Germline V CDR1 and CDR2: LGHNA, YNFKEQ. V dropped 1 base and J dropped 3 bases, with 18 bases sitting between them. For the CDR3, the DNA is TGTGCCAGCAGCCAAGCGATTACGGCAGGCCTTTACTATGGCTACACCTTC. Translated, it gives CASSQAITAGLYYGYTF.